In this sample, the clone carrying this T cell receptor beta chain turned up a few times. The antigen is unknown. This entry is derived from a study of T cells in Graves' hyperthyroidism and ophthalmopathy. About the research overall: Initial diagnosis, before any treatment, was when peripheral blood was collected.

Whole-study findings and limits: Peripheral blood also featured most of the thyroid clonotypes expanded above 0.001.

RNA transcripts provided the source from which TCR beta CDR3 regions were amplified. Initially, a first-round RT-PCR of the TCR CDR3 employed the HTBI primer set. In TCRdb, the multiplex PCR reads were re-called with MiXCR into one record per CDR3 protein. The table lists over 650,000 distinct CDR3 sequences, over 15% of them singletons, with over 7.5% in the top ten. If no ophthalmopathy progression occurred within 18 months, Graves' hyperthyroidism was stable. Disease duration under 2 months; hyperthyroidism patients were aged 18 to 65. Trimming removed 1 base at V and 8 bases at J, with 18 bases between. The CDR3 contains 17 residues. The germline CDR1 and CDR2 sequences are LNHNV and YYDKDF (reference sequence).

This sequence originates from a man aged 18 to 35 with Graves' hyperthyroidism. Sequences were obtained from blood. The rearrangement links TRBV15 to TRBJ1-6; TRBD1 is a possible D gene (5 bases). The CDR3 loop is CATSRGRRQGGDSPLHF. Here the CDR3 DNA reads TGTGCCACCAGCAGAGGTCGTCGGCAGGGCGGGGATTCACCCCTCCACTTT. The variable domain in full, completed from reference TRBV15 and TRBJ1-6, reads DAMVIQNPRYQVTQFGKPVTLSCSQTLNHNVMYWYQQKSSQAPKLLFHYYDKDFNNEADTPDNFQSRRPNTSFCFLDIRSPGLGDTAMYLCATSRGRRQGGDSPLHFGNGTRLTVT.